This TCR beta chain was sequenced during a study of CD8+ T cells in alopecia areata. The V gene lost 0 bases and the J gene lost 3 bases, with 5 bases spanning the gap. In germline, CDR1 is MNHDT, CDR2 YYDKIL. This CDR3 contains 14 residues. In its sample, this clone was seen a few times. Mouse gene names and germline throughout. The missing CDR3 end, 4 residues past where the read stops, is filled in from the germline J gene. Reverse transcribed after extraction, RNA yielded cDNA as the sequencing template. TCRdb's table, derived via immunoSEQ multiplex PCR, lists solely in-frame clones and lacks some. In total the sample includes 15,000 to 20,000 clones, none of them seen once. Pooled cutaneous lymph node cells were sorted using CD4, CD8alpha, NKG2D, NKG2ACE and other markers.

This receptor was identified in a C3H/HeJ mouse with alopecia areata. Mouse strain MHC haplotype: H2-k. Sequencing input: CD8+ T cells sorted from a lymph node. This chain connects TRBV17 to TRBJ2-2; no clear D gene. The CDR3: CASSRDLYTGQLYF. CDR3 bases read: TGTGCTAGCAGTAGAGATCTTTACACCGGG. Looking up the rest from reference TRBV17 and TRBJ2-2 gives the full variable domain: DTTVKQNPRYKLARVGKPVNLICSQTMNHDTMYWYQKKPNQAPKLLLFYYDKILNREADTFEKFQSSRPNNSFCSLYIGSAGLEYSAMYLCASSRDLYTGQLYFGEGSKLTVL.